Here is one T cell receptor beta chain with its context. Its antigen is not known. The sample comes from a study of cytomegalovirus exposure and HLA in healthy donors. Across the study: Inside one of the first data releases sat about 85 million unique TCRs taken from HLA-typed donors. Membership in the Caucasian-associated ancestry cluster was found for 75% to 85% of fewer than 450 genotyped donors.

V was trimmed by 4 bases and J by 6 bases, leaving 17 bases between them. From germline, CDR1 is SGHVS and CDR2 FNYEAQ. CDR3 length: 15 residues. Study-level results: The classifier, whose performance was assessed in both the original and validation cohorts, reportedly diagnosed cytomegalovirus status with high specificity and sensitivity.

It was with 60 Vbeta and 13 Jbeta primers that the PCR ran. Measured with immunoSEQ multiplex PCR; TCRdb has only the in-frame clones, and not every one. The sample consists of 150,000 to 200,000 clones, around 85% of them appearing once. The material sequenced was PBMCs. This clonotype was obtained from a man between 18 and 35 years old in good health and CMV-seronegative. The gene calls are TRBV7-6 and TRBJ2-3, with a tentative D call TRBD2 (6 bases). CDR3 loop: CASSSGTGEMDTQYF. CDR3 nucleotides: TGTGCCAGCAGCTCGGGGACTGGCGAGATGGATACGCAGTATTTT. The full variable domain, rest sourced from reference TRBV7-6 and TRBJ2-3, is GAGVSQSPRYKVTKRGQDVALRCDPISGHVSLYWYRQALGQGPEFLTYFNYEAQQDKSGLPNDRFSAERPEGSISTLTIQRTEQRDSAMYRCASSSGTGEMDTQYFGPGTRLTVL.